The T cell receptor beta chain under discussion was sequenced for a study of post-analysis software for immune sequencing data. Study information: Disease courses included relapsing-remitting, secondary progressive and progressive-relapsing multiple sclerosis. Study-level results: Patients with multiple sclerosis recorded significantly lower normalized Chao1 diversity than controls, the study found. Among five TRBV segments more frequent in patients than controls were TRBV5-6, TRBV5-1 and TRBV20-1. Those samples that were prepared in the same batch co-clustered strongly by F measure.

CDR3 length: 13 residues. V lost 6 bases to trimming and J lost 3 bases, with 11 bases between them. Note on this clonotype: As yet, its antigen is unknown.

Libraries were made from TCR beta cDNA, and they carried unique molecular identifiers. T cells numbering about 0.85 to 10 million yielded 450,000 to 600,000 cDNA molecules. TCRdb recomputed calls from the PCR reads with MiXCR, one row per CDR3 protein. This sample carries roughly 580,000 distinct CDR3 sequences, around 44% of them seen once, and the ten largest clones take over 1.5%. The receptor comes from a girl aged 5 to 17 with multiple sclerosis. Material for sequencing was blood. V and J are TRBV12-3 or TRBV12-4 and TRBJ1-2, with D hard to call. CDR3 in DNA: TGTGCCAGCAGGGCGGTGGGCCACTATGGCTACACCTTC. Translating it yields CASRAVGHYGYTF.